The 9 T cell receptor beta chains in this list originate from one sample, sequenced in a study of T cell responses to AZD1222 COVID-19 vaccine. Data came from immunoSEQ multiplex PCR; TCRdb stores just in-frame clones and leaves some out. The table records 100,000 to 120,000 clones, around 89% of them present only once. Sequencing was performed on peripheral blood, taken on day 0 of AZD1222 vaccination. These receptors came from an adult in good health.

This sequence joins TRBV5-1 and TRBJ1-1; D is undetermined. Looked up from germline, CDR1 is SGHRS and CDR2 is YFSETQ. Deletions cut 5 bases from V and 1 base from J, with 12 bases between. The CDR3 has 14 residues. The CDR3 DNA reads as TGCGCCAGCAGTTCCTCCGGAGGGAACACTGAAGCTTTCTTT. It translates to CASSSSGGNTEAFF.

The chain uses TRBV5-1 and TRBJ2-3; D gene uncertain. The CDR3 covers 14 residues. V was shortened by 0 bases and J by 6 bases, with 11 bases between the two germline ends. The germline V gene has CDR1 SGHRS and CDR2 YFSETQ. The CDR3 DNA is TGCGCCAGCAGCTTGGGGGTAACGAGGGATACGCAGTATTTT. It codes for CASSLGVTRDTQYF.

V is TRBV19 and J is TRBJ2-2; possible D gene TRBD2, 5 bases. This CDR3 is 17 amino acids long. Germline CDR1 LNHDA, CDR2 SQIVND (reference sequence). The V and J ends lost 5 bases and 0 bases respectively, with 16 bases between them. The CDR3: CASSPPWTSANTGELFF. CDR3 nucleotides: TGTGCCAGTAGTCCTCCCTGGACTTCCGCGAACACCGGGGAGCTGTTTTTT.

This clone was detected only once. The chain employs TRBV7-2 and TRBJ2-1, with 10 nucleotides matching TRBD2. V was clipped by 5 bases and J by 5 bases; unmatched bases: 9. CDR3 length: 16 residues. CDR1 and CDR2 from the germline V gene are SGHTA and FQGNSA. The CDR3 protein is CASSPPGTSENNEQFF. CDR3 sequence (DNA): TGTGCCAGCAGCCCCCCCGGGACTAGCGAGAACAATGAGCAGTTCTTC.

This chain connects TRBV2 to TRBJ2-3; 8 bases align to TRBD2. V lost 3 bases to trimming and J lost 4 bases; unmatched junction nucleotides: 3. The CDR3 length is 14 residues. Germline-derived CDR1 and CDR2 are SNHLY and FYNNEI. The DNA for the CDR3 is TGTGCCAGCAGTGAGAGCGGGAGACCAGATACGCAGTATTTT. Protein product: CASSESGRPDTQYF.

The gene calls are TRBV3-1 (or the pseudogene TRBV3-2) and TRBJ1-1; D gene ambiguous. Germline CDR1 reads LGHDT; CDR2 reads YNNKEL (reference sequence). V was trimmed by 1 base and J by 1 base, leaving 7 bases between them. CDR3 size: 14 residues. CDR3 nucleotides: TGTGCCAGCAGCCAAGTTGGGGAGAACACTGAAGCTTTCTTT. Translated, it gives CASSQVGENTEAFF.

This clone showed up many times. The genes are TRBV4-3 and TRBJ2-7, with D perhaps matching TRBD2 (5 bases). Germline V gene lookup returns CDR1 LGHNA and CDR2 YSLEER. Trimming removed 1 base at V and 5 bases at J, with 12 bases between. The CDR3 contains 14 residues. The CDR3 DNA reads as TGCGCCAGCAGCCAAGTCGGGCCCGGGGACGAGCAGTACTTC. It encodes CASSQVGPGDEQYF.

This rearrangement joins TRBV19 to TRBJ2-2; 7 nucleotides match TRBD1. The CDR3 runs to 17 residues. The trim removed 6 bases at V and 4 bases at J, leaving 14 bases unmatched. CDR1 is LNHDA and CDR2 is SQIVND in the germline V gene (reference sequence). Written as DNA, the CDR3 is TGTGCCAGTAGCCGAGCGGTAACAGGGGACATCACCGGGGAGCTGTTTTTT. This gives the protein CASSRAVTGDITGELFF. Supplemented by reference TRBV19 and TRBJ2-2, the full variable domain reads DGGITQSPKYLFRKEGQNVTLSCEQNLNHDAMYWYRQDPGQGLRLIYYSQIVNDFQKGDIAEGYSVSREKKESFPLTVTSAQKNPTAFYLCASSRAVTGDITGELFFGEGSRLTVL.

This clone was seen at least ten times. The chain uses TRBV6-1 and TRBJ2-7; D call uncertain. CDR3 length equals 12 residues. Germline V gives CDR1 MNHNS, CDR2 SASEGT. Trimming took off 2 bases at V and 2 bases at J, with 4 bases between the two ends. This chain's CDR3 is CASSEWTYEQYF. The CDR3 DNA sequence: TGTGCCAGCAGTGAATGGACCTACGAGCAGTACTTC.